The 3 T cell receptor beta chains listed next were all sequenced from one sample in a study of graft-versus-host responses after intestinal transplantation. The method was immunoSEQ multiplex PCR; TCRdb's version includes in-frame clones alone and lacks a portion of them. The data show 7,700 or so clones, with less than 40% seen just once and around 4% held by the top ten. The source material was alloreactive CD4+ T cells from a mixed lymphocyte reaction culture, sampled before transplantation. Subset given: CFSE-low proliferating T cells sorted from approximately 6-day pre-transplant mixed lymphocyte reaction (GvH or HvG direction). These receptors all come from a human patient who was an organ donor for intestinal transplantation.

This clone was seen more than once but under ten times. The V call is TRBV6-1, the J call TRBJ2-7; no reliable D call. The CDR3 has 12 amino acids. CDR1 MNHNS and CDR2 SASEGT come from the germline V gene. Trimming cost V 5 bases and J 4 bases, with 9 bases left between them. This CDR3 is CASSSTTYEQYF. The CDR3 DNA reads as TGTGCCAGCAGTTCCACTACGTACGAGCAGTACTTC.

Worth noting for this clone: Relative to the germline gene, one junction end is altered; a read error may explain this. The CDR3 DNA is TGTGCCGGCAGCTTGGGACAGGGGCGTCAGCCCCAGCATTTT. Its translation is CAGSLGQGRQPQHF. The V gene is TRBV5-5, the J gene TRBJ1-5; 10 bases are shared with TRBD1. CDR1 is SGHKS and CDR2 is YYEKEE in the germline V gene (reference sequence). The CDR3 runs to 14 residues.

This chain connects TRBV10-3 to TRBJ1-1, with 8 bases identical to TRBD1. The CDR3 sequence is 13 residues long. After removal of 10 bases from V and 1 base from J, the junction contained 5 bases not matched to a gene. Germline V gene data show CDR1 as ENHRY and CDR2 as SYGVKD. The CDR3 sequence: CATKTGENTEAFF. The CDR3 coding sequence is TGTGCCACCAAGACAGGGGAGAACACTGAAGCTTTCTTT.